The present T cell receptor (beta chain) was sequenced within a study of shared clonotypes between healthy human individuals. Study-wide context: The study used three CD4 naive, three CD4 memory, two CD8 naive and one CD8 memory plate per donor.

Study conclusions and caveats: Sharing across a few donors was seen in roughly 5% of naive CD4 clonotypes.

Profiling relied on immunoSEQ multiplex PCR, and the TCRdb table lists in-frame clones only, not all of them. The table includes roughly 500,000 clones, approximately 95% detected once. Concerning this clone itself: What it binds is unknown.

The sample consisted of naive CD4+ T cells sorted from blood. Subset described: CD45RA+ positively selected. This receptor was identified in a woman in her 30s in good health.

The CDR3 region has the DNA TGTGCCATCAAGGCAGGGGGCCATAACAATGAGCAGTTCTTC. Protein product: CAIKAGGHNNEQFF. The chain uses TRBV10-3 and TRBJ2-1; 8 bases match TRBD1. CDR3 size: 14 residues. J was trimmed by 5 bases and V by 7 bases; bases with no gene match: 7. The germline CDR1 and CDR2 sequences are ENHRY and SYGVKD.